The present T cell receptor (beta chain) was sequenced within a study of sequential checkpoint blockade in melanoma. In the study overall: Arm A got nivolumab then ipilimumab; arm B the reverse, 1:1. Maintenance nivolumab came after either treatment sequence.

Sequencing was performed with immunoSEQ multiplex PCR; in TCRdb, only in-frame clones are kept and a portion is missing. The data show thousands of clones, 70% to 80% seen once. Treatment specified: randomized to nivolumab then ipilimumab (arm A) or the reverse (arm B). In germline, CDR1 is GTSNPN, CDR2 SVGIG (reference sequence). Unmatched junction bases numbered 3, after V lost 0 bases and J lost 5 bases. This CDR3 has 15 residues. This clonotype was sampled from a human donor with melanoma. The material sequenced was CD8+ T cells sorted from blood (inferred from file names), taken from a patient given nivolumab and ipilimumab in sequence. The V call is TRBV30, the J call TRBJ2-3; 12 bases line up with TRBD2. The CDR3 here is CAWSVLAGGKDTQYF. The CDR3 DNA sequence: TGTGCCTGGAGTGTACTAGCGGGGGGAAAAGATACGCAGTATTTT.